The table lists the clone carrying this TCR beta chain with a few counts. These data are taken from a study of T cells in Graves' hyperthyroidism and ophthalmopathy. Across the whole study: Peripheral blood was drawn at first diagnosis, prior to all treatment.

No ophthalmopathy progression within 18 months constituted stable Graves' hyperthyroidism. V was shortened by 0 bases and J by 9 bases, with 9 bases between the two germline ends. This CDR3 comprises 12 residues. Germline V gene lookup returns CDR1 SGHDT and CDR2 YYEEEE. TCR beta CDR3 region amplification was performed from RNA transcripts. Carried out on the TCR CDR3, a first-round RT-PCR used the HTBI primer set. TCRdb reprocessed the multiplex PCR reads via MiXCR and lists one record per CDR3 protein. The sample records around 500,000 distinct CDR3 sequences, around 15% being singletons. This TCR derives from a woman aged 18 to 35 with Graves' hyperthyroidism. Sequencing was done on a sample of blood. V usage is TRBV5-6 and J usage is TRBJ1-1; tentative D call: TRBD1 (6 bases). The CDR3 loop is CASSLDRGKAFF. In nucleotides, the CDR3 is TGTGCCAGCAGCTTGGATAGGGGGAAAGCTTTCTTT.